Listed below are T cell receptor beta chains from one sample, sequenced in a study of shared clonotypes between healthy human individuals. Data came from immunoSEQ multiplex PCR; TCRdb stores just in-frame clones and leaves some out. Among over a million clones listed, around 78% were seen once. The source material was memory CD4+ T cells from PBMCs. The receptors were gathered from a man in his late teens or twenties in good health. Some clones in this sample may be carry-over from other donors' samples. Each CDR3 is given with its conserved first and last residue. D genes are given only for firm matches. Expanded clones are given a class, and other clones once, few, many or no size at all.

j_call v_call clone_size d_call cdr3_aa cdr3_nt
TRBJ2-7 TRBV7-9 NA NA CASSLTGFPYEQYF TGTGCCAGCAGCTTAACAGGGTTCCCCTACGAGCAGTACTTC
TRBJ2-7 TRBV5-1 NA NA CASGRDYEQYF TGCGCCAGCGGCAGGGACTACGAGCAGTACTTC
TRBJ2-1 TRBV28 once NA CASSYGSYNEQFF TGTGCCAGCAGTTACGGCTCCTACAATGAGCAGTTCTTC
TRBJ2-7 TRBV29-1 NA TRBD2 CSVFSGTSGSVAYEQYF TGCAGCGTTTTCTCCGGGACTAGCGGGAGTGTGGCGTACGAGCAGTACTTC
TRBJ1-1 TRBV7-9 once TRBD1 CASSPWTGRDLGEAFF TGTGCCAGCAGCCCTTGGACAGGGCGTGATCTTGGTGAAGCTTTCTTT
TRBJ2-1 TRBV7-9 NA NA CASSLDIPGVSEQFF TGTGCCAGCAGCTTAGATATCCCAGGAGTGAGTGAGCAGTTCTTC
TRBJ1-1 TRBV28 once NA CASSSQGGVEAFF TGTGCCAGCAGTTCCCAGGGCGGGGTAGAAGCTTTCTTT
TRBJ2-7 TRBV29-1 NA TRBD1 CSVQGARSYEQYF TGCAGCGTACAGGGGGCGAGAAGCTACGAGCAGTACTTC
TRBJ2-3 TRBV7-3 NA NA CASSQRPLGTDTQYF TGTGCCAGCAGCCAGAGACCCCTGGGCACAGATACGCAGTATTTT
TRBJ2-3 TRBV13 NA TRBD2 CASRNGLAGGTDTQYF TGTGCCAGCAGAAATGGACTAGCGGGTGGCACAGATACGCAGTATTTT
TRBJ1-1 TRBV18 NA NA CASSPQVLNTEAFF TGTGCCAGCTCACCCCAGGTCCTGAACACTGAAGCTTTCTTT
TRBJ2-3 TRBV5-1 NA NA CASSLDGATDTQYF TGCGCCAGCAGCTTGGATGGGGCCACAGATACGCAGTATTTT
TRBJ1-1 TRBV4-2 few TRBD1 CASRGQGGVGTEAFF TGTGCCAGCAGGGGACAGGGTGGGGTTGGCACTGAAGCTTTCTTT
TRBJ1-1 TRBV28 NA NA CASNTGGDMNTEAFF TGTGCCAGCAACACGGGAGGGGACATGAACACTGAAGCTTTCTTT
TRBJ1-5 TRBV6-6 many TRBD1 CASSTGNSNQPQHF TGTGCCAGCTCGACAGGGAATAGCAATCAGCCCCAGCATTTT
TRBJ1-5 TRBV19 many TRBD1 CASSTRTGVSNQPQHF TGTGCCAGTAGTACCCGGACAGGCGTGAGCAATCAGCCCCAGCATTTT
TRBJ1-1 TRBV6-5 once NA CASSWTVETEAFF TGTGCCAGCAGTTGGACAGTAGAGACTGAAGCTTTCTTT
TRBJ2-1 TRBV5-4 NA TRBD2 CASSMTSGSYNEQFF TGTGCCAGCAGCATGACTAGCGGATCCTACAATGAGCAGTTCTTC
TRBJ1-1 TRBV6-1 many NA CAREWRDTEAFF TGTGCCAGGGAATGGAGAGACACTGAAGCTTTCTTT
TRBJ1-1 TRBV5-4 few NA CAFGGVGNTEAFF TGTGCCTTTGGCGGGGTGGGGAACACTGAAGCTTTCTTT
TRBJ2-5 TRBV7-9 once NA CASSSGRLQETQYF TGTGCCAGCAGCTCCGGACGGCTTCAAGAGACCCAGTACTTC
TRBJ1-1 TRBV30 NA NA CAWSAPTGYAWAFF TGTGCCTGGAGTGCGCCAACAGGCTACGCTTGGGCTTTCTTT
TRBJ1-5 TRBV28 few NA CASSLVRTGTQPQHF TGTGCCAGCAGTTTAGTTAGAACAGGTACGCAGCCCCAGCATTTT
TRBJ2-1 TRBV7-2 NA NA CASTQGNEQFF TGTGCCAGCACCCAAGGCAATGAGCAGTTCTTC
TRBJ2-2 TRBV11-2 NA TRBD1 CASSLRTGITGELFF TGTGCCAGCAGCCTCCGGACAGGGATAACCGGGGAGCTGTTTTTT
TRBJ2-1 TRBV10-3 NA TRBD2 CAISPGLANTEQFF TGTGCCATCAGTCCGGGACTAGCGAACACTGAGCAGTTCTTC
TRBJ1-1 TRBV2 once TRBD1 CASRGTGNTEAFF TGTGCCAGCAGGGGGACAGGTAACACTGAAGCTTTCTTT
TRBJ1-2 TRBV2 many TRBD1 CASRSGTGGGGYTF TGTGCCAGCAGATCAGGGACAGGGGGAGGTGGCTACACCTTC
TRBJ1-1 TRBV29-1 NA NA CSVEDGLNAKAFF TGCAGCGTTGAAGATGGTCTAAACGCAAAAGCTTTCTTT
TRBJ2-6 TRBV2 NA NA CASRQQPGANVLTF TGTGCCAGCAGGCAACAGCCCGGGGCCAACGTCCTGACTTTC
TRBJ1-4 TRBV5-1 NA NA CASSLQGSNEKLFF TGCGCCAGCAGCTTGCAGGGCAGTAATGAAAAACTGTTTTTT
TRBJ1-1 TRBV6-5 few TRBD1 CASRRDRGLGEAFF TGTGCCAGCAGGCGGGACAGGGGTTTGGGTGAAGCTTTCTTT
TRBJ1-5 TRBV18 NA TRBD1 CASSPTGLNQPQHF TGTGCCAGCTCACCGACAGGGCTTAATCAGCCCCAGCATTTT
TRBJ1-3 TRBV9 NA TRBD1 CASSPREQGVAGNTIYF TGTGCCAGCAGCCCTAGGGAACAGGGGGTTGCTGGAAACACCATATATTTT
TRBJ1-1 TRBV19 few NA CASSLQPLGTEAFF TGTGCCAGTAGTTTGCAGCCTCTCGGGACTGAAGCTTTCTTT
TRBJ1-1 TRBV10-3 NA TRBD1 CAISEQQGWGTEAFF TGTGCCATCAGTGAGCAACAGGGGTGGGGCACTGAAGCTTTCTTT
TRBJ1-3 TRBV30 NA NA CAWSVIVGAYSGNTIYF TGTGCCTGGAGTGTAATAGTAGGGGCCTACTCTGGAAACACCATATATTTT
TRBJ1-4 TRBV18 once NA CASSSGRTNEKLFF TGTGCCAGCTCAAGCGGACGGACTAATGAAAAACTGTTTTTT
TRBJ1-3 TRBV27 NA NA CASSSGGNTIYF TGTGCCAGCAGTTCCGGTGGAAACACCATATATTTT
TRBJ2-6 TRBV2 once TRBD1 CAKRGQGSGANVLTF TGTGCCAAAAGGGGACAGGGCTCTGGGGCCAACGTCCTGACTTTC
TRBJ1-4 TRBV5-1 few NA CASSLLVNREKLFF TGCGCCAGCAGCTTACTAGTAAACCGGGAAAAACTGTTTTTT
TRBJ2-3 TRBV6-6 NA NA CASSQDSGTDTQYF TGTGCCAGCAGCCAGGACTCGGGCACAGATACGCAGTATTTT
TRBJ1-1 TRBV5-8 NA NA CASSKDRGVRAFF TGTGCCAGCAGCAAGGACAGAGGGGTAAGAGCTTTCTTT
TRBJ2-7 TRBV5-1 NA TRBD2 CASSFRLAGGPSEQYF TGCGCCAGCAGCTTCCGACTAGCGGGAGGGCCCAGCGAGCAGTACTTC